Shown below are 6 T cell receptor beta chains from a single sample sequenced in a study of response to subunit inactivated influenza vaccine. TCRdb passed the RT-PCR reads through MiXCR, listing each CDR3 protein once. The table includes hundreds of thousands of distinct CDR3 sequences, under 9% detected once. The specimen comprised PBMCs from blood, sampled about 23 months after vaccination. These receptors were taken from a man aged 50-75 years who received an inactivated influenza vaccine.

A few counts support this clonotype. The chain combines TRBV4-3 with TRBJ2-3, with D unresolved. The germline V and J ends were trimmed by 4 bases and 1 base, with 9 bases remaining between them. Germline V CDR1 and CDR2: LGHNA, YSLEER. The CDR3 length is 14 residues. CDR3 coding DNA: TGCGCCAGCAGCCGAAACCTCCGCACAGATACGCAGTATTTT. Translating it yields CASSRNLRTDTQYF.

The rearrangement links TRBV20-1 to TRBJ1-5, with D perhaps TRBD1 (6 bases). V dropped 0 bases and J dropped 5 bases, with 14 bases sitting between them. This CDR3 is built from 15 residues. Looked up from germline, CDR1 is DFQATT and CDR2 is SNEGSKA (reference sequence). CDR3: CSARDWGRGHQPQHF. As DNA, the CDR3 is TGCAGTGCTAGAGATTGGGGGCGGGGGCATCAGCCCCAGCATTTT.

There are many counts of this clonotype. The chain recombines TRBV20-1 with TRBJ2-1, with 9 bases identical to TRBD1. The CDR3 has 14 amino acids. Per germline, CDR1 DFQATT and CDR2 SNEGSKA (reference sequence). V lost 5 bases and J lost 6; bases outside the gene matches: 8. The CDR3 region has the DNA TGCAGTGCTGCGCGGGGACAGGGAGGCAATGAGCAGTTCTTC. This sequence encodes CSAARGQGGNEQFF.

This clonotype has just a few counts. V is TRBV20-1 and J is TRBJ2-1; possible D gene TRBD2, 6 bases. Germline values: CDR1 DFQATT, CDR2 SNEGSKA (reference sequence). The V end lost 3 bases, the J end lost 8 bases, and 11 bases lay between the germline ends. This CDR3 comprises 12 residues. The CDR3 sequence: CSASRPGDEQFF. CDR3 DNA: TGCAGTGCTAGTAGGCCGGGGGATGAGCAGTTCTTC.

This clonotype appeared many times. The V and J genes are TRBV29-1 and TRBJ2-2, with unresolved D. Germline values: CDR1 SQVTM, CDR2 ANQGSEA. This CDR3 is 13 amino acids long. Trimming pared 1 base from V and 4 bases from J, leaving 7 bases between. CDR3 nucleotides: TGCAGCGTTGAAGGACAAGCCACCGGGGAGCTGTTTTTT. It translates to CSVEGQATGELFF.

This clonotype was seen only a few times. The rearrangement uses TRBV20-1 and TRBJ1-4, with 12 bases fitting TRBD1. After removal of 5 bases from V and 7 bases from J, the junction contained 11 bases not matched to a gene. This CDR3 has 16 residues. Germline CDR1 is DFQATT and CDR2 is SNEGSKA (reference sequence). Here the CDR3 reads CSASGTGGVRREKLFF. The DNA of the CDR3 is TGCAGTGCTTCCGGGACAGGGGGCGTAAGGCGTGAAAAACTGTTTTTT.